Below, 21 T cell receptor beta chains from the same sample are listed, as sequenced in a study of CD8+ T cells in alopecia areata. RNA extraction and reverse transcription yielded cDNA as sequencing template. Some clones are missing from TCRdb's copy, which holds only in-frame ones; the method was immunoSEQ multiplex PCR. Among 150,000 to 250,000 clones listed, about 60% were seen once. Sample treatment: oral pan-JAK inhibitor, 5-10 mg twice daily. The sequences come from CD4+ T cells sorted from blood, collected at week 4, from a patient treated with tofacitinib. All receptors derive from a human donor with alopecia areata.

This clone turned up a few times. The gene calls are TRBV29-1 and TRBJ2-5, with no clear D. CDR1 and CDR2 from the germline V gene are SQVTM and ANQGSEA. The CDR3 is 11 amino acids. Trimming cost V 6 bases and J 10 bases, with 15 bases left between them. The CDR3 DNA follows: TGCAGCGTCGGACGGGCTAATGACCAGTACTTC. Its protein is CSVGRANDQYF.

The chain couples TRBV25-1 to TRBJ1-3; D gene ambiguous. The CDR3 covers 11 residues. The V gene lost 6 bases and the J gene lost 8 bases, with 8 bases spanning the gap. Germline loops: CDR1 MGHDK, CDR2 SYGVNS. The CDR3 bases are TGTGCCAGCAGCCTCTCGGACACCATATATTTT. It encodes CASSLSDTIYF.

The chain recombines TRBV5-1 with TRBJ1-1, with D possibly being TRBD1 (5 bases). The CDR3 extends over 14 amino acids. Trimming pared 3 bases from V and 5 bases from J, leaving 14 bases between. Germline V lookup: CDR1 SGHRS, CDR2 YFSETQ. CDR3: CASSSNAGRTEAFF. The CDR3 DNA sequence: TGCGCCAGCAGCTCCAACGCAGGGAGGACTGAAGCTTTCTTT. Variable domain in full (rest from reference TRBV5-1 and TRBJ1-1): KAGVTQTPRYLIKTRGQQVTLSCSPISGHRSVSWYQQTPGQGLQFLFEYFSETQRNKGNFPGRFSGRQFSNSRSEMNVSTLELGDSALYLCASSSNAGRTEAFFGQGTRLTVV.

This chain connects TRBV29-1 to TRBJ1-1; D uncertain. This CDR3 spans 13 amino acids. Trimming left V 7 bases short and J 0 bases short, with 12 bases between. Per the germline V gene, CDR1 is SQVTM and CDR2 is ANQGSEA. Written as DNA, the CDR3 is TGCAGCGCGGTGGCAAACTTGAACACTGAAGCTTTCTTT. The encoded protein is CSAVANLNTEAFF.

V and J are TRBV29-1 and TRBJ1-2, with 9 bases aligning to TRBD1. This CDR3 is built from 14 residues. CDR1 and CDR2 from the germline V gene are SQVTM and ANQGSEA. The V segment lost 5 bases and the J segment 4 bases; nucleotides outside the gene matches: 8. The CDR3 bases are TGCAGCGTTCCGGACAGGGGAATTGGCTATGGCTACACCTTC. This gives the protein CSVPDRGIGYGYTF.

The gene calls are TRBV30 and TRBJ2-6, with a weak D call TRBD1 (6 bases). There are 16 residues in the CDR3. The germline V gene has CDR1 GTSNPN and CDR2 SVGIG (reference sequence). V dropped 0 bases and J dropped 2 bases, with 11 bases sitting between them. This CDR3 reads CAWSVRGHPGANVLTF. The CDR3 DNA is TGTGCCTGGAGTGTAAGGGGACATCCTGGGGCCAACGTCCTGACTTTC.

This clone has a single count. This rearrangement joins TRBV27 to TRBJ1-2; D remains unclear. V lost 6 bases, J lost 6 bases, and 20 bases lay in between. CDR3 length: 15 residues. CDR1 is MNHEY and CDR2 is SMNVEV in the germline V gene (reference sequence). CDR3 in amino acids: CASRRKGSRHDGYTF. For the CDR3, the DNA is TGTGCCAGCAGACGGAAGGGAAGTCGCCATGATGGCTACACCTTC.

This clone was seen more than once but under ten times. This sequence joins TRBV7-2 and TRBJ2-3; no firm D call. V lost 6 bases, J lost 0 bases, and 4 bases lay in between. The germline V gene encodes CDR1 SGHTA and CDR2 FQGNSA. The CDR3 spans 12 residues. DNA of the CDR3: TGTGCCAGCAGTCGAAGCACAGATACGCAGTATTTT. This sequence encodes CASSRSTDTQYF.

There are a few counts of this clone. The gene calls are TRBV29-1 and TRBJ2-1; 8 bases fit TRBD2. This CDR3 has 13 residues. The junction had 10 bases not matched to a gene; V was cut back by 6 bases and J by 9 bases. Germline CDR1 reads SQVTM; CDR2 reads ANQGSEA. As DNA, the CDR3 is TGCAGCGTACTCCCCCGGGCGGGGGGTGAGCAGTTCTTC. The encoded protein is CSVLPRAGGEQFF.

CDR3 in amino acids: CSAWDGVYTF. The CDR3 DNA sequence: TGCAGTGCATGGGACGGAGTTTACACCTTC. The chain combines TRBV20-1 with TRBJ1-2; TRBD1 is a possible D gene (5 bases). This CDR3 has 10 residues. In germline, CDR1 is DFQATT, CDR2 SNEGSKA (reference sequence). V lost 6 bases and J 11 bases, leaving 13 bases between the germline ends.

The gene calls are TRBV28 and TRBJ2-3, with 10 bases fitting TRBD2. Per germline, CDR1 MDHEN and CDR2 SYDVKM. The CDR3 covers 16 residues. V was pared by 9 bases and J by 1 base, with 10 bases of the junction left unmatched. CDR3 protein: CASGGSGGYGTDTQYF. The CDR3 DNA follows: TGTGCCAGTGGCGGTAGCGGGGGGTATGGCACAGATACGCAGTATTTT.

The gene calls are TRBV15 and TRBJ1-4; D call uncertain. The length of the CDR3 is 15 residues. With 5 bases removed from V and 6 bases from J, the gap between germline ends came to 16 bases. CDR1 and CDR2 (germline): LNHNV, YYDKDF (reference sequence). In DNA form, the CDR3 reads TGTGCCACCAGCCGTCCGGGCTTACGCGATGAAAAACTGTTTTTT. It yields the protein CATSRPGLRDEKLFF.

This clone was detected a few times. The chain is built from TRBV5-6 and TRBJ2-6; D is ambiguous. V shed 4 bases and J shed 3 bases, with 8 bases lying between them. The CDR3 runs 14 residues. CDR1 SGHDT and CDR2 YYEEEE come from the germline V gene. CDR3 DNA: TGTGCCAGCAGCCACGGTGGTGGGGCCAACGTCCTGACTTTC. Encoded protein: CASSHGGGANVLTF.

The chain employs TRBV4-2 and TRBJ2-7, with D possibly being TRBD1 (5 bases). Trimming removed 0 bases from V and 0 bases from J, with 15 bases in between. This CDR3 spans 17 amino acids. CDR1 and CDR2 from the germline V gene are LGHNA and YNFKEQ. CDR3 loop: CASSQDLGLRSSYEQYF. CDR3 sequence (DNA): TGTGCCAGCAGCCAAGATCTGGGGCTGAGGAGCTCCTACGAGCAGTACTTC.

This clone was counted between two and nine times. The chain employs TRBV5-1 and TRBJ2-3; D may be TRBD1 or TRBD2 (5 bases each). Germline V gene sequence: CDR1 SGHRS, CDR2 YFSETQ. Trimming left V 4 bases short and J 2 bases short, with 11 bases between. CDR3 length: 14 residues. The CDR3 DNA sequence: TGCGCCAGCAGCGTCACGGGGCCCACAGATACGCAGTATTTT. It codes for CASSVTGPTDTQYF.

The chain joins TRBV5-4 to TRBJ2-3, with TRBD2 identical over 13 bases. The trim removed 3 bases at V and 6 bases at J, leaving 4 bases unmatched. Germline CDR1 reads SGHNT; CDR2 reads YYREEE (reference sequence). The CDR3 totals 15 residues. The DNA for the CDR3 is TGTGCCAGCAGCTCAGGGACTAGCGGGGTGGATACGCAGTATTTT. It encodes CASSSGTSGVDTQYF.

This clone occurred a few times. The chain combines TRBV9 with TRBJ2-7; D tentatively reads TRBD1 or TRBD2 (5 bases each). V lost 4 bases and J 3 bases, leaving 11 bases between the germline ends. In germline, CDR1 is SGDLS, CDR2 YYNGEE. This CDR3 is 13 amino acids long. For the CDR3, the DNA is TGTGCCAGCAGCCGGGACGTCGGCTACGAGCAGTACTTC. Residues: CASSRDVGYEQYF. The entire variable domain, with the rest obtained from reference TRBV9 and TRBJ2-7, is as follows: DSGVTQTPKHLITATGQRVTLRCSPRSGDLSVYWYQQSLDQGLQFLIQYYNGEERAKGNILERFSAQQFPDLHSELNLSSLELGDSALYFCASSRDVGYEQYFGPGTRLTVT.

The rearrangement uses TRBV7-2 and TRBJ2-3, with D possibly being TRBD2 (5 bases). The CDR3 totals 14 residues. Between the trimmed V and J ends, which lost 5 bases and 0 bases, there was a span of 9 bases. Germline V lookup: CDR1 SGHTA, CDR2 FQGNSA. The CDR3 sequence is CASSPSRSTDTQYF. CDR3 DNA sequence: TGTGCCAGCAGCCCTAGCAGAAGCACAGATACGCAGTATTTT.

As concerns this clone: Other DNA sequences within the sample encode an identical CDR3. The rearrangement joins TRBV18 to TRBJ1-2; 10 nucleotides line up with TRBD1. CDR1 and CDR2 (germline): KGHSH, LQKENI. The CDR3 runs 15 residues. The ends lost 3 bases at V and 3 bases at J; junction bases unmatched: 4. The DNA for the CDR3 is TGTGCCAGCTCACCGGGACAGGGGACCGACTATGGCTACACCTTC. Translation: CASSPGQGTDYGYTF.

As DNA, the CDR3 is TGTGCCAGCTTGAGGGAGGGCTACACCTTC. Residues: CASLREGYTF. V gene TRBV28 combines with J gene TRBJ1-2, with D hard to call. Trimming pared 8 bases from V and 8 bases from J, leaving 9 bases between. Germline V gene data show CDR1 as MDHEN and CDR2 as SYDVKM. The CDR3 is made up of 10 amino acids.

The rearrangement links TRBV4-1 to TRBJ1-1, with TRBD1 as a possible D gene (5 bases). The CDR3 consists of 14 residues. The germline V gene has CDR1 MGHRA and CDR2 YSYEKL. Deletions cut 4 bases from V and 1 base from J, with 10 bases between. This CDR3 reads CASSRPGPNTEAFF. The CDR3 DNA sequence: TGCGCCAGCAGCCGTCCGGGACCGAACACTGAAGCTTTCTTT.